One and the same sample provided the 30 T cell receptor beta chains below, sequenced in a study of shared clonotypes between healthy human individuals. Sequencing used immunoSEQ multiplex PCR; TCRdb keeps in-frame clones, though not all of them. The sample yields 2.5 million or so clones, approximately 90% seen once. Sequencing was done on a sample of naive CD4+ T cells sorted from blood. The subset is: CD45RA+ positively selected. These receptors all come from a man younger than 30 in good health.

Notes on this clone: Other DNA sequences of this sample code for an identical CDR3. This chain uses TRBV5-1 with TRBJ2-3; the D is unclear. The CDR3 totals 16 residues. CDR1 is SGHRS, CDR2 YFSETQ, per germline. V lost 0 bases and J lost 0, with 11 bases in between. The CDR3 DNA reads TGCGCCAGCAGCTTGGTTCTGGGCGCTAGCACAGATACGCAGTATTTT. Encoded protein: CASSLVLGASTDTQYF.

The chain has TRBV7-2 and TRBJ2-2; D uncertain. The CDR3 spans 20 residues. Germline CDR1 and CDR2: SGHTA and FQGNSA. Deletions cut 0 bases from V and 8 bases from J, with 28 bases between. The CDR3: CASSLAVTGFDSRRIGELFF. CDR3 coding DNA: TGTGCCAGCAGCTTAGCGGTTACTGGTTTCGATTCCCGGCGTATAGGGGAGCTGTTTTTT.

The chain has TRBV6-1 and TRBJ2-3; D is unclear. Deletions cut 2 bases from V and 2 bases from J, with 2 bases between. The CDR3 contains 12 residues. Germline V gives CDR1 MNHNS, CDR2 SASEGT. CDR3 DNA sequence: TGTGCCAGCAGTGAAACCACAGATACGCAGTATTTT. It specifies CASSETTDTQYF.

The chain uses TRBV4-2 and TRBJ2-5; maybe TRBD2 (5 bases). V was trimmed by 1 base and J by 5 bases, leaving 17 bases between them. The CDR3 spans 16 residues. In germline, CDR1 is LGHNA, CDR2 YNFKEQ. The CDR3 region has the DNA TGTGCCAGCAGCCAAGCGGTTTCCCTTCCGGGGGAGACCCAGTACTTC. It specifies CASSQAVSLPGETQYF.

For the CDR3, the DNA is TGTGCCAGCAGCGTCACGTTCGCAGGGCGAAACGAGCAGTACTTC. This encodes CASSVTFAGRNEQYF. The chain carries TRBV9 and TRBJ2-7; a weak D match, TRBD1 (5 bases). Deletions cut 2 bases from V and 5 bases from J, with 17 bases between. CDR1 is SGDLS and CDR2 is YYNGEE in the germline V gene. The length of the CDR3 is 15 residues.

This chain uses TRBV5-1 with TRBJ2-7, with 9 bases matching TRBD1. The CDR3 covers 14 residues. Germline lookup yields CDR1 SGHRS and CDR2 YFSETQ. V lost 0 bases and J lost 13; bases outside the gene matches: 11. DNA for the CDR3: TGCGCCAGCAGCTTGGGGGACAGGGCCTACGAGCTCTACTTC. This codes for CASSLGDRAYELYF.

The chain carries TRBV10-1 and TRBJ1-3; D remains ambiguous. Trimming shortened V by 6 bases and J by 1 base, and 10 bases separated the two germline ends. The CDR3 totals 14 residues. From germline, CDR1 is WNHNN and CDR2 SYGVQD (reference sequence). CDR3 DNA: TGCGCCAGCAGCCGGTCCGGGTCTGGAAACACCATATATTTT. This codes for CASSRSGSGNTIYF.

The chain has TRBV6-1 and TRBJ2-1; D assignment may be TRBD1 or TRBD2 (5 bases each). V lost 6 bases to trimming and J lost 10 bases, with 13 bases between them. The V gene's germline CDR1 is MNHNS and CDR2 SASEGT. The CDR3 length is 12 residues. CDR3 nucleotide sequence: TGTGCCAGCAGCCAAGGGACCCCCGAGCAGTTCTTC. It translates to CASSQGTPEQFF.

A word on this clone: Other DNA sequences in this sample translate to the same CDR3. The chain employs TRBV19 and TRBJ1-6; D call uncertain. V was cut by 5 bases and J by 1 base, with 9 bases left in between. This CDR3 comprises 15 residues. Germline CDR1 is LNHDA and CDR2 is SQIVND (reference sequence). CDR3 region: CASSRGDSYNSPLHF. In DNA, the CDR3 is TGTGCCAGTAGTCGAGGTGATTCCTATAATTCACCCCTCCACTTT.

The chain is built from TRBV6-1 and TRBJ2-5; D gene ambiguous. This CDR3 is 13 amino acids long. CDR1 MNHNS and CDR2 SASEGT come from the germline V gene. Trimming took 10 bases from V and 0 from J, leaving 12 bases between them. CDR3 sequence: CATFRGHQETQYF. CDR3 bases: TGTGCCACCTTTAGAGGACACCAAGAGACCCAGTACTTC.

V is TRBV11-2 and J is TRBJ2-6; D is unresolved. V was trimmed by 3 bases and J by 3 bases, leaving 9 bases between them. The CDR3 extends over 15 amino acids. The germline V gene has CDR1 SGHAT and CDR2 FQNNGV. In DNA form, the CDR3 reads TGTGCCAGCAGCTTGTCAGGCGGTGGGGCCAACGTCCTGACTTTC. Translation gives CASSLSGGGANVLTF. The complete variable domain, with remaining parts taken from reference TRBV11-2 and TRBJ2-6, reads EAGVAQSPRYKIIEKRQSVAFWCNPISGHATLYWYQQILGQGPKLLIQFQNNGVVDDSQLPKDRFSAERLKGVDSTLKIQPAKLEDSAVYLCASSLSGGGANVLTFGAGSRLTVL.

The chain has TRBV7-6 and TRBJ2-1; TRBD2 is a possible D gene (7 bases). The V and J ends lost 5 bases and 3 bases respectively, with 14 bases between them. The CDR3 consists of 15 residues. Germline V gives CDR1 SGHVS, CDR2 FNYEAQ. Written as DNA, the CDR3 is TGTGCCAGCAGCCCCGAGGGGGGGGACTACAATGAGCAGTTCTTC. Protein sequence: CASSPEGGDYNEQFF.

The rearrangement joins TRBV5-6 to TRBJ2-5; D gene ambiguous. The V end lost 3 bases, the J end lost 5 bases, and 11 bases lay between the germline ends. The CDR3 loop spans 13 amino acids. Germline-derived CDR1 and CDR2 are SGHDT and YYEEEE. CDR3 sequence (DNA): TGTGCCAGCAGCTCGGTCCTCCGGGAGACCCAGTACTTC. Its protein product is CASSSVLRETQYF.

On this clone itself: The sample has other DNA sequences that encode this CDR3 too. This chain links TRBV7-9 with TRBJ1-3, with a possible D match to TRBD1 (6 bases). Trimming took off 4 bases at V and 0 bases at J, with 10 bases between the two ends. The germline V gene encodes CDR1 SEHNR and CDR2 FQNEAQ (reference sequence). CDR3 size: 15 residues. This CDR3 is CASSSGQSSGNTIYF. The CDR3 DNA follows: TGTGCCAGCAGCTCCGGACAGAGCTCTGGAAACACCATATATTTT.

J is TRBJ1-1 and V is TRBV5-8; D is undetermined. The CDR3 is 14 residues long. Trimming removed 4 bases at V and 1 base at J, with 11 bases between. CDR1 is SGHTS and CDR2 is YDEGEE in the germline V gene. In DNA, the CDR3 is TGTGCCAGCAGCCCTGCCGGAGCGAACACTGAAGCTTTCTTT. Its protein is CASSPAGANTEAFF.

The chain links TRBV5-1 to TRBJ2-7; 7 bases align to TRBD1. Losses at the gene ends were 1 base for V and 4 bases for J; bases not matched to a gene: 5. The CDR3 has 14 residues. Germline V gene sequence: CDR1 SGHRS, CDR2 YFSETQ. The CDR3 bases are TGCGCCAGCAGCTTGCCCGGGACAGCTTACGAGCAGTACTTC. Translating gives CASSLPGTAYEQYF.

V usage is TRBV11-2 and J usage is TRBJ2-3; D may correspond to TRBD1 or TRBD2 (5 bases each). CDR3 length: 14 amino acids. Per the germline V gene, CDR1 is SGHAT and CDR2 is FQNNGV. Trimming removed 7 bases from V and 0 bases from J, with 11 bases in between. CDR3 sequence (DNA): TGTGCCAGCAAAGGGGACCATAGCACAGATACGCAGTATTTT. As protein: CASKGDHSTDTQYF.

The rearrangement uses TRBV19 and TRBJ1-2; a weak D match, TRBD1 (5 bases). CDR3 length equals 14 residues. Trimming cost V 10 bases and J 1 base, with 16 bases left between them. Germline assignment: CDR1 LNHDA and CDR2 SQIVND (reference sequence). CDR3 nucleotides: TGTGCCACCTCAAAGGGAGGGGTTAACTATGGCTACACCTTC. Translation gives CATSKGGVNYGYTF.

Turning to this clone: The sample contains more than one DNA sequence encoding this CDR3. The chain recombines TRBV9 with TRBJ1-1; D uncertain. The CDR3 runs 13 residues. Germline V lookup: CDR1 SGDLS, CDR2 YYNGEE. Trimming pared 2 bases from V and 4 bases from J, leaving 9 bases between. The CDR3 reads CASSVDLGTEAFF. The CDR3 region has the DNA TGTGCCAGCAGCGTCGATTTGGGCACTGAAGCTTTCTTT.

The V gene is TRBV5-5, the J gene TRBJ1-2; a weak D match, TRBD1 (5 bases). Trimming cost V 1 base and J 9 bases, with 13 bases left between them. CDR1 SGHKS and CDR2 YYEKEE come from the germline V gene (reference sequence). This CDR3 comprises 13 residues. DNA of the CDR3: TGTGCCAGCAGCTTGAGAACAGGTGGGAGCTACACCTTC. It yields the protein CASSLRTGGSYTF.

Comment on this clone: The sample has other DNA sequences that encode this CDR3 too. The chain employs TRBV6-1 and TRBJ2-7; maybe TRBD1 (7 bases). V was clipped by 6 bases and J by 1 base, with 10 bases between them. The germline CDR1 and CDR2 sequences are MNHNS and SASEGT. This CDR3 is built from 13 residues. This CDR3 reads CASRAGQSYEQYF. CDR3 in DNA: TGTGCCAGCAGGGCGGGACAGTCCTACGAGCAGTACTTC.

A few counts support this clone. V gene TRBV13 combines with J gene TRBJ2-1, with 9 bases identical to TRBD2. The CDR3 has 16 amino acids. J lost 6 bases, V lost 4 bases, and 10 bases had no gene match. CDR1 is PRHDT and CDR2 is FYEKMQ in the germline V gene (reference sequence). CDR3 bases: TGTGCCAGCAGCTCAGTTAGCGGGAGTATCATCAATGAGCAGTTCTTC. Translating it yields CASSSVSGSIINEQFF.

The DNA for the CDR3 is TGCAGCGTTGTGGGGGGGACTAGCGTCGCCACAGATACGCAGTATTTT. Protein: CSVVGGTSVATDTQYF. The rearrangement uses TRBV29-1 and TRBJ2-3, with 10 bases that match TRBD2. This CDR3 region has 16 residues. The ends lost 4 bases at V and 2 bases at J; junction bases unmatched: 9. Germline CDR1 and CDR2: SQVTM and ANQGSEA.

The CDR3 DNA sequence: TGTGCCTGGAGTGGCCCGGGGGGGCAGGGAGGGAATAGCAATCAGCCCCAGCATTTT. Translation: CAWSGPGGQGGNSNQPQHF. The chain has TRBV30 and TRBJ1-5; perhaps TRBD1 as D (6 bases). Germline V gene sequence: CDR1 GTSNPN, CDR2 SVGIG (reference sequence). The CDR3 spans 19 residues. With 1 base removed from V and 0 bases from J, the gap between germline ends came to 22 bases.

The V gene is TRBV27, the J gene TRBJ2-1, with 7 bases aligning to TRBD2. CDR3 size: 14 residues. Germline CDR1 reads MNHEY; CDR2 reads SMNVEV (reference sequence). Trimming at V came to 3 bases and at J to 8 bases, leaving 7 bases not matched to a gene. The CDR3 loop is CASSLGGGWDEQFF. As DNA, the CDR3 is TGTGCCAGCAGTTTGGGGGGGGGTTGGGATGAGCAGTTCTTC.

V and J are TRBV9 and TRBJ2-5; D may correspond to TRBD1 or TRBD2 (6 bases each). Germline V gene data show CDR1 as SGDLS and CDR2 as YYNGEE. Trimming removed 3 bases from V and 7 bases from J, with 22 bases in between. The CDR3 covers 16 residues. The CDR3 DNA is TGTGCCAGCAGCGCTGAGTCGGGGGCGGGATTGGGGACCCAGTACTTC. Its translation: CASSAESGAGLGTQYF.

A single count supports this clone. J is TRBJ2-1 and V is TRBV29-1, with D possibly matching TRBD2 (6 bases). The V gene's germline CDR1 is SQVTM and CDR2 ANQGSEA. Trimming pared 4 bases from V and 1 base from J, leaving 11 bases between. CDR3 length equals 14 residues. CDR3 region: CSVGWRGSYNEQFF. In DNA form, the CDR3 reads TGCAGCGTTGGGTGGAGGGGTTCCTACAATGAGCAGTTCTTC.

This chain links TRBV30 with TRBJ2-1; D may match TRBD1 or TRBD2 (5 bases each). With 2 bases removed from V and 1 base from J, the gap between germline ends came to 15 bases. The CDR3 has 16 residues. From germline, CDR1 is GTSNPN and CDR2 SVGIG (reference sequence). The CDR3 sequence: CAWSPRGPLSYNEQFF. The CDR3 region has the DNA TGTGCCTGGAGTCCCCGGGGACCTTTATCCTACAATGAGCAGTTCTTC.

The chain recombines TRBV6-6 with TRBJ2-2, with D tentatively TRBD1 (5 bases). In germline, CDR1 is MNHNY, CDR2 SVGAGI (reference sequence). V was shortened by 4 bases and J by 4 bases, with 13 bases between the two germline ends. The CDR3 is made up of 15 amino acids. CDR3 loop: CASSSGQVRTGELFF. In DNA, the CDR3 is TGTGCCAGCAGTTCAGGGCAGGTTCGCACCGGGGAGCTGTTTTTT.

The chain combines TRBV4-1 with TRBJ1-2; D perhaps matches TRBD1 (6 bases). CDR3 length: 13 residues. The germline CDR1 and CDR2 sequences are MGHRA and YSYEKL. Between the trimmed V and J ends, which lost 2 bases and 8 bases, there was a span of 12 bases. The DNA for the CDR3 is TGCGCCAGCAGCCAAATGGGGGCAGGAGGCTACACCTTC. This codes for CASSQMGAGGYTF.